The entry that follows covers one T cell receptor beta chain sequence. The source of the sample is a study of blood T cell repertoires in COVID-19. The data were produced by immunoSEQ multiplex PCR, yet TCRdb's version contains in-frame clones alone and is incomplete. Seen here are nearly 300,000 clones, approximately 88% observed once, and the top ten hold approximately 7.2%. The origin of this receptor is a young woman who had recovered from COVID-19. The sequenced sample was peripheral blood.

As DNA, the CDR3 is TGTGCCAGCAGCTCTAAACCGGGACAGGGGAGGACCGGGGAGCTGTTTTTT. This encodes CASSSKPGQGRTGELFF. The gene calls are TRBV7-9 and TRBJ2-2; 10 bases align to TRBD1. The germline V gene has CDR1 SEHNR and CDR2 FQNEAQ (reference sequence). The CDR3 consists of 17 residues. The V gene end was trimmed by 4 bases and the J gene end by 5 bases; junction bases not matched to a gene: 10.